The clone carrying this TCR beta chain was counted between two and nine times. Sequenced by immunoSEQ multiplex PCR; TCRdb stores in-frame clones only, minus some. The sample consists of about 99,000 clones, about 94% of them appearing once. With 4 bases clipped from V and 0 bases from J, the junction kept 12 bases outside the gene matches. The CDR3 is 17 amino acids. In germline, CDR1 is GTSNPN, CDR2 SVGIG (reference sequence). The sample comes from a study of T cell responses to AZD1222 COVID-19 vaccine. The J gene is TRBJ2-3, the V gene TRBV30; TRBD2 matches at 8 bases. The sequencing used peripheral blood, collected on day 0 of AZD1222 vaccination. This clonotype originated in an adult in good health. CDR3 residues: CAWTPFSKRGSTDTQYF. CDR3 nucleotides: TGTGCCTGGACTCCGTTTAGCAAGCGGGGGAGCACAGATACGCAGTATTTT.